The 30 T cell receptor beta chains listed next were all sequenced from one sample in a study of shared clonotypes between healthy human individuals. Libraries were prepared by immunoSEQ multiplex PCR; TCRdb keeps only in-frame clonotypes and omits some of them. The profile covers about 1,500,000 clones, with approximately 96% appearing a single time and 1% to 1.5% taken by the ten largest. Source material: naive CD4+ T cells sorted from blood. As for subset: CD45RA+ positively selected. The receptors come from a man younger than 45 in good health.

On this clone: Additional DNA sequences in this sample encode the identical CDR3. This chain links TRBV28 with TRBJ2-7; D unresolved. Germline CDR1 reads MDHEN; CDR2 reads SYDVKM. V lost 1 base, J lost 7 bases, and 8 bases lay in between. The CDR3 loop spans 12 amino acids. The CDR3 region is CASSLLGDEQYF. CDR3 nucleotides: TGTGCCAGCAGTTTATTGGGTGATGAGCAGTACTTC.

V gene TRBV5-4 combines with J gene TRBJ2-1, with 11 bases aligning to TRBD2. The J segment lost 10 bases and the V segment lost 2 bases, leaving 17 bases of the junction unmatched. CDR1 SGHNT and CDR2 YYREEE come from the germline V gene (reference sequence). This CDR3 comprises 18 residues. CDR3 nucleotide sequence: TGTGCCAGCAGCTTAGAACTAGCGGGAGTTGGCCCCCGCTCGGAGCAGTTCTTC. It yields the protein CASSLELAGVGPRSEQFF.

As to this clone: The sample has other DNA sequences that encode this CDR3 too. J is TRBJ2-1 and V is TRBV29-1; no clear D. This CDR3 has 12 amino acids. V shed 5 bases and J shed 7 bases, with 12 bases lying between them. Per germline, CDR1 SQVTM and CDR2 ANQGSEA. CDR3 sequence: CSVIRTNNEQFF. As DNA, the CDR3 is TGCAGCGTTATTCGTACTAATAATGAGCAGTTCTTC.

CDR3: CASSSPGTGTDEQYF. For the CDR3, the DNA is TGTGCCAGCTCATCGCCCGGGACAGGGACAGACGAGCAGTACTTC. V usage is TRBV18 and J usage is TRBJ2-7; 9 positions agree with TRBD1. The V gene end was trimmed by 5 bases and the J gene end by 5 bases; junction bases not matched to a gene: 10. The germline V gene encodes CDR1 KGHSH and CDR2 LQKENI. CDR3 length: 15 amino acids.

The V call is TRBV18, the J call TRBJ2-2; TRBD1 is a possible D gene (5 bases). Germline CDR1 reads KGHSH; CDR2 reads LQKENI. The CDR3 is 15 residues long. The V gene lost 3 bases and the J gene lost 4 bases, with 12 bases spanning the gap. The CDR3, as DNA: TGTGCCAGCTCACCTACCCTAGGGGTCACCGGGGAGCTGTTTTTT. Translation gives CASSPTLGVTGELFF.

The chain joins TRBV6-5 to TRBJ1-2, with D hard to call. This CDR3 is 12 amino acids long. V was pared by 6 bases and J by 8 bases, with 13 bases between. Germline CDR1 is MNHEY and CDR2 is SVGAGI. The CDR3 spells CASRKGMRGYTF. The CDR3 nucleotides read TGTGCCAGCAGGAAGGGAATGAGGGGCTACACCTTC.

Here the CDR3 DNA reads TGCGCCAGCAGCTTTATGGGGGAGCAGTACTTC. It encodes CASSFMGEQYF. The rearrangement uses TRBV5-1 and TRBJ2-7; D uncertain. The CDR3 is 11 amino acids. Germline assignment: CDR1 SGHRS and CDR2 YFSETQ. The V end was cut by 2 bases, the J end by 7 bases, with 7 bases between.

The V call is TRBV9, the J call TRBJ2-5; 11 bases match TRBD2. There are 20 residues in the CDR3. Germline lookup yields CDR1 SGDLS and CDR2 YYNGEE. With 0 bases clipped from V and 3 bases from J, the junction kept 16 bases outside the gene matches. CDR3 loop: CASSVATLTLAGGPKETQYF. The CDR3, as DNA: TGTGCCAGCAGCGTAGCTACCCTAACGTTAGCGGGAGGGCCGAAAGAGACCCAGTACTTC.

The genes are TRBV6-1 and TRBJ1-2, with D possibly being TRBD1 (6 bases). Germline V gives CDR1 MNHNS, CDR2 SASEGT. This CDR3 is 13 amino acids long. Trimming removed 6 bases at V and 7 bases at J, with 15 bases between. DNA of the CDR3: TGTGCCAGCAGCGCAACAGGGCCTCGTGGCTACACCTTC. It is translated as CASSATGPRGYTF.

The DNA for the CDR3 is TGTGCCAGCAGCAAAGGACAGGCGGCCTACGAGCAGTACTTC. Its translation is CASSKGQAAYEQYF. The genes are TRBV11-2 and TRBJ2-7; 7 bases match TRBD1. The length of the CDR3 is 14 residues. Germline CDR1 SGHAT, CDR2 FQNNGV. Losses at the gene ends were 5 bases for V and 2 bases for J; bases not matched to a gene: 6. The full variable domain, its missing parts supplied by reference TRBV11-2 and TRBJ2-7, is EAGVAQSPRYKIIEKRQSVAFWCNPISGHATLYWYQQILGQGPKLLIQFQNNGVVDDSQLPKDRFSAERLKGVDSTLKIQPAKLEDSAVYLCASSKGQAAYEQYFGPGTRLTVT.

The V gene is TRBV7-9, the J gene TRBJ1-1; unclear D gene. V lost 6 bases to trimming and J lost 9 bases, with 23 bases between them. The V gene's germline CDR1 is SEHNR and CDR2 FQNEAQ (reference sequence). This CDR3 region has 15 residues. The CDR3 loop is CASSGYGRPGVQAFF. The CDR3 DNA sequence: TGTGCCAGCAGTGGATACGGACGGCCGGGAGTGCAAGCTTTCTTT.

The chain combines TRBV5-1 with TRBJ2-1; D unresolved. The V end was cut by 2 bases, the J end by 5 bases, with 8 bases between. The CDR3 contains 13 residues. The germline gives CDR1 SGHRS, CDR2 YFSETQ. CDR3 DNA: TGCGCCAGCAGCTTTCTACCGAACAATGAGCAGTTCTTC. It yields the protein CASSFLPNNEQFF.

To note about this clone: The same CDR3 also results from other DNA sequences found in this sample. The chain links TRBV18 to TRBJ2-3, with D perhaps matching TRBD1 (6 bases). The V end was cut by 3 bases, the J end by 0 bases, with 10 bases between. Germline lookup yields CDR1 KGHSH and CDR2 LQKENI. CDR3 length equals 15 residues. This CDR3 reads CASSPRTASTDTQYF. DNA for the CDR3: TGTGCCAGCTCACCGAGGACAGCTAGCACAGATACGCAGTATTTT.

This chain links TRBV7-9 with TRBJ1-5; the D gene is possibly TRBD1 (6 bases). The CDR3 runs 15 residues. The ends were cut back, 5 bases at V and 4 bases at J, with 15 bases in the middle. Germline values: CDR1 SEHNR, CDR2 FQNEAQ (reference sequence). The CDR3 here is CASSLYGTTNQPQHF. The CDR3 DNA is TGTGCCAGCAGCCTTTACGGGACAACAAATCAGCCCCAGCATTTT.

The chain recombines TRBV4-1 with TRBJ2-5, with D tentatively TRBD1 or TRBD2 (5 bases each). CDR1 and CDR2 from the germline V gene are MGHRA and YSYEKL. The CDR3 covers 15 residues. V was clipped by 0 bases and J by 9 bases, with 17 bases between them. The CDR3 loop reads CASSQESSGGISQYF. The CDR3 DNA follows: TGCGCCAGCAGCCAAGAATCCAGTGGGGGTATTTCCCAGTACTTC.

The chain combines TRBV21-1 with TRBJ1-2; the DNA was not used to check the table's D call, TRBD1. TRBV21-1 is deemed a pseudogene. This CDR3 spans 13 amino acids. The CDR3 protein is CASSRGQGYGYTF. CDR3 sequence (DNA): TGTGCCAGCAGCAGGGGACAGGGGTATGGCTACACCTTC.

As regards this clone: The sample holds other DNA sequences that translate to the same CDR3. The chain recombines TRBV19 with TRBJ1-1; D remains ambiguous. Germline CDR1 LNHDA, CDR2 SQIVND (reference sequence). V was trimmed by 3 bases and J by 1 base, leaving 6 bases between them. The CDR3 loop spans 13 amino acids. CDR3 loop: CASSIGRNTEAFF. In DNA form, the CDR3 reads TGTGCCAGTAGTATCGGCCGGAACACTGAAGCTTTCTTT.

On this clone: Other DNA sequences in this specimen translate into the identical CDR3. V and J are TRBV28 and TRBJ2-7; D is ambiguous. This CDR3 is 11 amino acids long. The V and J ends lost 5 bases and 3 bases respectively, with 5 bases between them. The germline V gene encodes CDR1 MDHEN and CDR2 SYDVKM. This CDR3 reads CASSRSYEQYF. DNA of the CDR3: TGTGCCAGCAGTCGCAGCTACGAGCAGTACTTC.

DNA for the CDR3: TGTGCCAGCTCACCACTGCGGGTCGGAAGGGACAATGAGCAGTTCTTC. It encodes CASSPLRVGRDNEQFF. The V gene is TRBV18, the J gene TRBJ2-1; a weak D match, TRBD2 (5 bases). The CDR3 is 16 residues long. Trimming removed 1 base at V and 5 bases at J, with 15 bases between. CDR1 and CDR2 (germline): KGHSH, LQKENI.

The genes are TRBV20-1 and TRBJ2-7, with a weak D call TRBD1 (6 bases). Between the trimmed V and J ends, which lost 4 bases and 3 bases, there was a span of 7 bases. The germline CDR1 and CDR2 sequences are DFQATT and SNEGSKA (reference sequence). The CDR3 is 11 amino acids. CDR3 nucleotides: TGCAGTGCTACAGGGGTCTACGAGCAGTACTTC. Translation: CSATGVYEQYF.

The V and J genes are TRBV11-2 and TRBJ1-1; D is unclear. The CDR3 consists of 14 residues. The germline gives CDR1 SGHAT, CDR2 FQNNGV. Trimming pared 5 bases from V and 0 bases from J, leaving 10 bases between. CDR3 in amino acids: CASSPQPMNTEAFF. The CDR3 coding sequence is TGTGCCAGCAGCCCCCAGCCGATGAACACTGAAGCTTTCTTT.

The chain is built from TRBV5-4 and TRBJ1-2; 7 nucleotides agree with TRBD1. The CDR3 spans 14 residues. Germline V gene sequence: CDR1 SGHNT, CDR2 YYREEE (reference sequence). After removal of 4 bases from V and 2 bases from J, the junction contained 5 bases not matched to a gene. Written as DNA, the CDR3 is TGTGCCAGCAGCCGGGACAGCTCCAACTATGGCTACACCTTC. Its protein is CASSRDSSNYGYTF.

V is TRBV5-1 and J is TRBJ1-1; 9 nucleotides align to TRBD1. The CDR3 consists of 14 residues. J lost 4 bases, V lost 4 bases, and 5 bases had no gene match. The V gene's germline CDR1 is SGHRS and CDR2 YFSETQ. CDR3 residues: CASSIQGAATEAFF. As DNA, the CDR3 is TGCGCCAGCAGCATACAGGGGGCGGCCACTGAAGCTTTCTTT. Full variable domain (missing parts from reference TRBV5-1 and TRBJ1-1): KAGVTQTPRYLIKTRGQQVTLSCSPISGHRSVSWYQQTPGQGLQFLFEYFSETQRNKGNFPGRFSGRQFSNSRSEMNVSTLELGDSALYLCASSIQGAATEAFFGQGTRLTVV.

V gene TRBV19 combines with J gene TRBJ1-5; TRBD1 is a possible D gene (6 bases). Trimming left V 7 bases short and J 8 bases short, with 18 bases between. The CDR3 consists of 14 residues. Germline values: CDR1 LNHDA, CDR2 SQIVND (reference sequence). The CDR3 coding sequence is TGTGCCAGTACCGCCGACAGGACCATGAAGCCCCAGCATTTT. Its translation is CASTADRTMKPQHF.

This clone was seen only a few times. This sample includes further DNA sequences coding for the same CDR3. CDR3 in DNA: TGCAGTGCTAGGCCGGGGGATACGCAGTATTTT. Amino acid sequence: CSARPGDTQYF. This chain links TRBV20-1 with TRBJ2-3; D possibly corresponds to TRBD2 (5 bases). This CDR3 contains 11 residues. V was shortened by 3 bases and J by 6 bases, with 7 bases between the two germline ends. Germline V gives CDR1 DFQATT, CDR2 SNEGSKA (reference sequence).

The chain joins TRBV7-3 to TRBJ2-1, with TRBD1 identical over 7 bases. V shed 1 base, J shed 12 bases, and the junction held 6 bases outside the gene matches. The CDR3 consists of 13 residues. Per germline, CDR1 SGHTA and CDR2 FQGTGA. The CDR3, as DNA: TGTGCCAGCAGCTTAAATTGGGACAGCCCGCAGTTCTTC. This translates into CASSLNWDSPQFF.

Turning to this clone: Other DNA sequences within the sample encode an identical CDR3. CDR3 nucleotide sequence: TGCAGCGTTGAGAGGGGGGGCTACAATGAGCAGTTCTTC. It is translated as CSVERGGYNEQFF. The chain is built from TRBV29-1 and TRBJ2-1, with a possible D match to TRBD2 (7 bases). The CDR3 sequence is 13 residues long. V lost 3 bases and J lost 3, with 9 bases in between. Per germline, CDR1 SQVTM and CDR2 ANQGSEA.

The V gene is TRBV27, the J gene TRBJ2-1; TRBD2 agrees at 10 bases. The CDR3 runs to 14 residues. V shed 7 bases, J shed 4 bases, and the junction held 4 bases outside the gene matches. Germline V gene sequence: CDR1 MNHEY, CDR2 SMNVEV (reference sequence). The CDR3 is CASTSGRGYNEQFF. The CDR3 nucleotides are TGTGCCAGCACTAGCGGGAGAGGGTACAATGAGCAGTTCTTC.

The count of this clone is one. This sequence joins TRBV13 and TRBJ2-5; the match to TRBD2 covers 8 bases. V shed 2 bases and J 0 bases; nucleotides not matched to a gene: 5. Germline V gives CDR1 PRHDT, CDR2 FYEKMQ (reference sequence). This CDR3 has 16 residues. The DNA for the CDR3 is TGTGCCAGCAGCTTAAGGTTAGCGGGGTACCAAGAGACCCAGTACTTC. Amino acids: CASSLRLAGYQETQYF.

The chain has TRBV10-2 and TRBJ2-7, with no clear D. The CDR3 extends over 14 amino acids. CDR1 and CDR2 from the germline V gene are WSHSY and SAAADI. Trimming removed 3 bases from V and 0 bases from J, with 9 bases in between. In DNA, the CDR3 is TGCGCCAGCAGTGACGGCCTAAGCTCCTACGAGCAGTACTTC. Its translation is CASSDGLSSYEQYF.